This entry lists 32 T cell receptor beta chains sequenced from one sample in a study of immune heterogeneity within non-small cell lung tumors. The template consisted of bulk tumor genomic DNA, with about 640 ng used per sample. Several spatially distant biopsies were obtained per primary tumor intraoperatively. Patients underwent curative surgery for non-small cell lung cancer (untreated and newly diagnosed). Multiplex PCR amplified the TCR beta CDR3 region. Its first round ran for 10 cycles with 32 V and 13 J primers. Each CDR3 protein is one row after TCRdb ran MiXCR on the multiplex PCR reads. The sample contains about 5,600 distinct CDR3 sequences, less than 20% of which appear only once. Sequencing was done on a sample of lung tumor tissue. The receptors originated from a man aged 35 to 55 with non-small cell lung cancer.

This clonotype is categorized as medium-sized (0.01 to 0.1%). The gene calls are TRBV20-1 and TRBJ2-1; D perhaps matches TRBD2 (6 bases). V was trimmed by 5 bases and J by 5 bases, leaving 22 bases between them. Germline lookup yields CDR1 DFQATT and CDR2 SNEGSKA (reference sequence). The CDR3 totals 16 residues. The CDR3 protein is CSAESLGGRSDNEQFF. CDR3 in DNA: TGCAGTGCTGAGTCGCTTGGGGGGAGGAGCGACAATGAGCAGTTCTTC.

This clonotype was recorded many times. DNA for the CDR3: TGCAGTGCTAGACGTCCCGGGACGCCATATGGCTACACCTTC. Translation gives CSARRPGTPYGYTF. This chain links TRBV20-1 with TRBJ1-2; perhaps TRBD1 as D (5 bases). Germline CDR1 and CDR2: DFQATT and SNEGSKA (reference sequence). The ends were cut back, 2 bases at V and 5 bases at J, with 15 bases in the middle. The CDR3 consists of 14 residues.

This clonotype was detected once. The rearrangement joins TRBV28 to TRBJ1-5; no firm D call. Germline V lookup: CDR1 MDHEN, CDR2 SYDVKM. V was clipped by 6 bases and J by 1 base, with 10 bases between them. The CDR3 is made up of 14 amino acids. CDR3 sequence (DNA): TGTGCCAGCAGCAAAGGAATGAGCAATCAGCCCCAGCATTTT. Its protein product is CASSKGMSNQPQHF.

This chain links TRBV7-8 with TRBJ2-5; D ambiguous. The CDR3 is 12 amino acids. V was trimmed by 2 bases and J by 4 bases, leaving 5 bases between them. Looked up from germline, CDR1 is SGHVS and CDR2 is FQNEAQ. The CDR3 nucleotides are TGTGCCAGCAGCTTACTGAGAGAGACCCAGTACTTC. Translation: CASSLLRETQYF.

The table lists this clonotype with a count of one. This may stem from a read error, because a much larger clone lies one nucleotide away. Here the CDR3 reads CAIKSGSDGPGGYTF. CDR3 DNA sequence: TGTGCCATCAAGTCAGGTTCCGACGGGCCTGGGGGCTACACCTTC. The J gene is TRBJ1-2, the V gene TRBV6-2 or TRBV6-3, with no clear D. The CDR3 spans 15 residues. V lost 10 bases and J 8 bases, leaving 26 bases between the germline ends. Germline CDR1 is MNHEY and CDR2 is SVGEGT.

Judged by abundance, this clonotype is medium-sized (0.01 to 0.1%). This chain uses TRBV3-1 with TRBJ2-7; 7 bases fit TRBD2. Germline V gene sequence: CDR1 LGHDT, CDR2 YNNKEL (reference sequence). The CDR3 sequence is 16 residues long. Trimming removed 2 bases from V and 3 bases from J; junction bases left unmatched: 10. CDR3: CASSQKPGTTGYEQYF. The CDR3 bases are TGTGCCAGCAGCCAAAAACCCGGGACTACGGGCTACGAGCAGTACTTC.

This clonotype is termed medium-sized. V gene TRBV4-2 combines with J gene TRBJ2-7; 12 positions agree with TRBD1. Trimming at V came to 6 bases and at J to 7 bases, leaving 10 bases not matched to a gene. Germline V CDR1 and CDR2: LGHNA, YNFKEQ. CDR3 length: 15 amino acids. CDR3 nucleotides: TGTGCCAGCAGACAACCGGGACAGGGGGCGGGGGAGCAGTACTTC. Translation gives CASRQPGQGAGEQYF.

The chain combines TRBV6-1 with TRBJ2-3; 9 nucleotides match TRBD2. CDR3 size: 18 residues. Trimming took 8 bases from V and 4 from J; bases not matched to a gene: 19. In germline, CDR1 is MNHNS, CDR2 SASEGT. CDR3 in DNA: TGTGCCAGCCGCCATCCTCTGGGGGCGGGGGGGGCTGCAGATACGCAGTATTTT. Translated: CASRHPLGAGGAADTQYF.

By sample fraction, this clonotype is medium-sized. The J gene is TRBJ2-1, the V gene TRBV24-1, with D possibly being TRBD2 (5 bases). This CDR3 contains 16 residues. Germline-derived CDR1 and CDR2 are KGHDR and SFDVKD. Between the trimmed V and J ends, which lost 3 bases and 0 bases, there was a span of 11 bases. The CDR3 spells CATSDTGKSSYNEQFF. CDR3 bases: TGTGCCACCAGTGATACCGGGAAGAGCTCCTACAATGAGCAGTTCTTC.

This clonotype was seen repeatedly, ten times or more. This rearrangement joins TRBV4-1 to TRBJ2-1; the D is unclear. Germline loops: CDR1 MGHRA, CDR2 YSYEKL. The CDR3 contains 16 residues. V was clipped by 3 bases and J by 8 bases, with 20 bases between them. The CDR3 sequence: CASSQNDLTPGDEQFF. The CDR3, as DNA: TGCGCCAGCAGCCAGAATGACCTGACCCCCGGCGATGAGCAGTTCTTC.

By share, this clonotype ranks as medium-sized (0.01 to 0.1%). The V call is TRBV2, the J call TRBJ1-5, with 7 bases identical to TRBD1. Losses at the gene ends were 5 bases for V and 3 bases for J; bases not matched to a gene: 4. The CDR3 sequence is 14 residues long. The germline V gene encodes CDR1 SNHLY and CDR2 FYNNEI. CDR3 loop: CASSLGQFNQPQHF. CDR3 DNA: TGTGCCAGCAGTTTGGGACAGTTCAATCAGCCCCAGCATTTT.

In this sample, this clonotype is medium-sized (0.01 to 0.1%). The chain is built from TRBV10-3 and TRBJ1-1; no reliable D call. CDR3 length: 14 amino acids. The ends were cut back, 2 bases at V and 0 bases at J, with 7 bases in the middle. The V gene's germline CDR1 is ENHRY and CDR2 SYGVKD. CDR3 DNA: TGTGCCATCAGTGAGGGGGATCTGAACACTGAAGCTTTCTTT. This sequence encodes CAISEGDLNTEAFF.

By proportion, this clonotype is medium-sized. V is TRBV5-1 and J is TRBJ1-2; tentative D call: TRBD1 (5 bases). The length of the CDR3 is 16 residues. Trimming took 1 base from V and 3 from J, leaving 16 bases between them. CDR1 and CDR2 (germline): SGHRS, YFSETQ. CDR3 DNA: TGCGCCAGCAGCTTGCAGGGCGGCAGGGTCGACTATGGCTACACCTTC. The encoded protein is CASSLQGGRVDYGYTF.

Judged by abundance, this clonotype is medium-sized. The rearrangement links TRBV6-1 to TRBJ1-4; TRBD1 agrees at 10 bases. This CDR3 region has 16 residues. CDR1 and CDR2 from the germline V gene are MNHNS and SASEGT. The ends lost 0 bases at V and 7 bases at J; junction bases unmatched: 5. The CDR3: CASSEAPGTGVEKLFF. The CDR3 region has the DNA TGTGCCAGCAGTGAAGCCCCCGGGACAGGGGTTGAAAAACTGTTTTTT.

This clonotype was counted ten times or more. The J gene is TRBJ2-3, the V gene TRBV5-1; D is unresolved. Germline CDR1 reads SGHRS; CDR2 reads YFSETQ. V lost 2 bases and J 7 bases, leaving 8 bases between the germline ends. The CDR3 is 12 residues long. CDR3 nucleotides: TGCGCCAGCAGCTTTAGTGGCAATACGCAGTATTTT. This translates into CASSFSGNTQYF.

This clonotype is medium-sized. This rearrangement joins TRBV6-1 to TRBJ1-1, with TRBD1 identical over 7 bases. This CDR3 is 14 amino acids long. V was pared by 4 bases and J by 3 bases, with 5 bases of the junction left unmatched. CDR1 and CDR2 (germline): MNHNS, SASEGT. CDR3 sequence reads: CASSVPTGDTEAFF. The DNA for the CDR3 is TGTGCCAGCAGTGTCCCAACAGGGGACACTGAAGCTTTCTTT.

The gene calls are TRBV28 and TRBJ2-3, with unresolved D. The last part of the DNA fits TRBJ2-7 better; the J call may be wrong. The germline V gene encodes CDR1 MDHEN and CDR2 SYDVKM. CDR3 size: 12 residues. The CDR3 is CASSTTAYEQYF. The DNA for the CDR3 is TGTGCCAGCAGTACGACCGCGTACGAGCAGTACTTC.

Sample share makes this clonotype medium-sized (0.01 to 0.1%). The rearrangement links TRBV20-1 to TRBJ2-3, with D possibly being TRBD2 (5 bases). V was pared by 4 bases and J by 1 base, with 12 bases between. Germline CDR1 is DFQATT and CDR2 is SNEGSKA (reference sequence). CDR3 size: 14 residues. The CDR3, as DNA: TGCAGTGCTAACTCAGACTATGGCACAGATACGCAGTATTTT. Protein sequence: CSANSDYGTDTQYF.

Comments on this clonotype: No DNA is shown, since the ends of the CDR3 on it are uncertain; the CDR3 is the one TCRdb lists. The chain carries TRBV20-1 and TRBJ1-2; the table's D call of TRBD1 was not tested on the DNA. Per the germline V gene, CDR1 is DFQATT and CDR2 is SNEGSKA (reference sequence). The CDR3 spans 17 amino acids, including both terminal residues. CDR3 sequence reads: CSARDRSVGGGNYGYAF.

V gene TRBV3-1 combines with J gene TRBJ2-5; a possible D gene is TRBD2 (7 bases). Trimming pared 6 bases from V and 5 bases from J, leaving 16 bases between. The germline V gene has CDR1 LGHDT and CDR2 YNNKEL (reference sequence). There are 14 residues in the CDR3. The CDR3: CASSSGGGWETQYF. CDR3 bases: TGTGCCAGCAGTTCGGGGGGCGGGTGGGAGACCCAGTACTTC.

By share, this clonotype counts as medium-sized. DNA of the CDR3: TGTGCCAGTAAGACCACCCTTTCTGGAAACACCATATATTTT. Amino acids: CASKTTLSGNTIYF. The V gene is TRBV19, the J gene TRBJ1-3; D is unclear. With 7 bases removed from V and 1 base from J, the gap between germline ends came to 11 bases. Germline V CDR1 and CDR2: LNHDA, SQIVND (reference sequence). This CDR3 has 14 residues.

This chain joins TRBV6-5 and TRBJ1-5, with D unclear. Between the trimmed V and J ends, which lost 7 bases and 0 bases, there was a span of 7 bases. The CDR3 is 13 residues long. Germline V gene data show CDR1 as MNHEY and CDR2 as SVGAGI. The CDR3: CASIYNSNQPQHF. Written as DNA, the CDR3 is TGTGCCAGCATTTATAATAGCAATCAGCCCCAGCATTTT.

In this sample, this clonotype is medium-sized. The chain has TRBV30 and TRBJ1-1, with D maybe TRBD1 (5 bases). This CDR3 is 13 amino acids long. V lost 7 bases, J lost 0 bases, and 12 bases lay in between. Germline V gene lookup returns CDR1 GTSNPN and CDR2 SVGIG (reference sequence). The CDR3 loop reads CALVGHLNTEAFF. As DNA, the CDR3 is TGTGCCTTAGTAGGACACTTGAACACTGAAGCTTTCTTT.

About this clonotype: It may be a read error: a sequence one base away is much more abundant. J is TRBJ1-4 and V is TRBV30, with D hard to call. Trimming took 2 bases from V and 7 from J, leaving 11 bases between them. The CDR3 spans 13 residues. CDR1 and CDR2 from the germline V gene are GTSNPN and SVGIG (reference sequence). CDR3 residues: CAWSSRLREKLFF. The CDR3, as DNA: TGTGCCTGGAGTAGTCGTCTGCGTGAAAAACTGTTTTTT.

The chain has TRBV20-1 and TRBJ1-5; TRBD1 aligns across 7 bases. CDR1 and CDR2 (germline): DFQATT, SNEGSKA (reference sequence). The CDR3 has 13 residues. V trimming: 4 bases; J trimming: 5 bases; junction bases outside the gene matches: 5. Here the CDR3 reads CSANGQVYQPQHF. Here the CDR3 DNA reads TGCAGTGCTAACGGACAGGTATATCAGCCCCAGCATTTT.

The J gene is TRBJ1-1, the V gene TRBV7-3, with D unclear. The V end was cut by 4 bases, the J end by 4 bases, with 13 bases between. The CDR3 loop spans 14 amino acids. Per the germline V gene, CDR1 is SGHTA and CDR2 is FQGTGA. This CDR3 is CASSSQEGSTEAFF. CDR3 bases: TGTGCCAGCAGCTCCCAGGAAGGGAGCACTGAAGCTTTCTTT.

Relative to its sample, this clonotype is medium-sized (0.01 to 0.1%). The V call is TRBV6-1, the J call TRBJ2-3; D is unresolved. CDR1 and CDR2 (germline): MNHNS, SASEGT. This CDR3 is 13 amino acids long. The germline V and J ends were trimmed by 5 bases and 6 bases, with 12 bases remaining between them. Here the CDR3 reads CASSSPVGDTQYF. Here the CDR3 DNA reads TGTGCCAGCAGTTCGCCCGTAGGGGATACGCAGTATTTT.

The V call is TRBV28, the J call TRBJ1-2; 11 bases match TRBD1. J was trimmed by 6 bases and V by 1 base; bases with no gene match: 10. Germline values: CDR1 MDHEN, CDR2 SYDVKM. CDR3 length equals 17 residues. In DNA form, the CDR3 reads TGTGCCAGCAGTTTATCCTCCGGGACAGGGGGGTTCGATGGCTACACCTTC. Translated, it gives CASSLSSGTGGFDGYTF.

This clonotype rates as medium-sized. The rearrangement uses TRBV28 and TRBJ2-2; 10 bases are shared with TRBD2. J gave up 3 bases and V 4 bases, and 14 bases lay outside the gene matches. Per the germline V gene, CDR1 is MDHEN and CDR2 is SYDVKM. The CDR3 has 19 amino acids. The CDR3 protein is CASSSLGGSGGADTGELFF. CDR3 bases: TGTGCCAGCAGTTCCCTGGGTGGGAGCGGGGGGGCCGACACCGGGGAGCTGTTTTTT.

A remark on this clonotype: Possible read error: a much larger clone is one base away. The rearrangement uses TRBV6-1 and TRBJ2-7; D call uncertain. Germline V gene lookup returns CDR1 MNHNS and CDR2 SASEGT. CDR3 length equals 11 residues. The CDR3 coding sequence is TGTGACAGCAGCCCGCGAGACGAGCAGTACTTC. Its protein is CDSSPRDEQYF.

This clonotype is labeled medium-sized (0.01 to 0.1%). This sequence joins TRBV29-1 and TRBJ2-2; 9 nucleotides line up with TRBD1. The V segment lost 6 bases and the J segment 4 bases; nucleotides outside the gene matches: 3. From germline, CDR1 is SQVTM and CDR2 ANQGSEA. The CDR3 loop spans 13 amino acids. The CDR3 spells CSVAGQGTGELFF. The CDR3 coding sequence is TGCAGCGTGGCGGGACAGGGCACCGGGGAGCTGTTTTTT.

This clonotype ranks as medium-sized. The chain employs TRBV19 and TRBJ1-2; D possibly corresponds to TRBD1 (6 bases). The CDR3 consists of 15 residues. Trimming removed 3 bases at V and 0 bases at J, with 11 bases between. Germline CDR1 and CDR2: LNHDA and SQIVND (reference sequence). The CDR3 is CASSIWGPPNYGYTF. CDR3 coding DNA: TGTGCCAGTAGTATTTGGGGGCCTCCTAACTATGGCTACACCTTC.